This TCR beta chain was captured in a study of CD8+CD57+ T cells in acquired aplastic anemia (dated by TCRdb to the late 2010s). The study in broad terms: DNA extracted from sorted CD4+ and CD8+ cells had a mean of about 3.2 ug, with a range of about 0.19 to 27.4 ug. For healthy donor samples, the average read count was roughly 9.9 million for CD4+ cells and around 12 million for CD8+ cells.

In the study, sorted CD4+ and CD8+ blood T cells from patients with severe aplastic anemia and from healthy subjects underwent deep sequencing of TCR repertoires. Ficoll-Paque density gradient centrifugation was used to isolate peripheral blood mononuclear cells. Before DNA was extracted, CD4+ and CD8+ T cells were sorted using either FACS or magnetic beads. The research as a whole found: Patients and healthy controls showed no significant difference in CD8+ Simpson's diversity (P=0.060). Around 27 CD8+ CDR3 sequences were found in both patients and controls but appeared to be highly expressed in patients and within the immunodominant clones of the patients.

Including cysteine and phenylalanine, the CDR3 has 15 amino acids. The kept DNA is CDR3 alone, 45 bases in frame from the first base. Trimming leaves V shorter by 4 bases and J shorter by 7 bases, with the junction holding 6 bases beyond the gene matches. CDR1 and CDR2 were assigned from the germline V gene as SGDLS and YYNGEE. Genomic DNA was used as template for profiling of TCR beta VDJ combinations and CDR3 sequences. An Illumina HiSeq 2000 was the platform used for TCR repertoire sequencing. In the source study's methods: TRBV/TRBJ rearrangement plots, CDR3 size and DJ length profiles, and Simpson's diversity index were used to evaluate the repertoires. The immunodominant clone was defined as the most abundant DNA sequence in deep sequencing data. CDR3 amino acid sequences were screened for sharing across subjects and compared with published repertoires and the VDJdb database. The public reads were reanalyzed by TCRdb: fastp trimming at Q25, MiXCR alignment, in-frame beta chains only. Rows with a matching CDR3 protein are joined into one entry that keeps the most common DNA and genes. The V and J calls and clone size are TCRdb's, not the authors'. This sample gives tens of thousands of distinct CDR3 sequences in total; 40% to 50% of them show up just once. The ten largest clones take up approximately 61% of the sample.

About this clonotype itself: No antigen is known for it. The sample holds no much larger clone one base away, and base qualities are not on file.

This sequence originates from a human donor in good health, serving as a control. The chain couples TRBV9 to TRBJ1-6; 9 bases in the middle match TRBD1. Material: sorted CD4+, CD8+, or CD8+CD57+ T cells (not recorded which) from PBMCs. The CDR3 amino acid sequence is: CASSTTGTGNSPLHF. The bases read TGTGCCAGCAGCACAACCGGGACAGGGAATTCACCCCTCCACTTT.